A single sample gave rise to the 15 T cell receptor beta chains below, sequenced in a study of cytomegalovirus exposure and HLA in healthy donors. PCR primers comprised 60 Vbeta and 13 Jbeta primers. Sequencing used immunoSEQ multiplex PCR; TCRdb keeps in-frame clones, though not all of them. The data show about 160,000 clones, with 70% to 90% seen just once and less than 2.5% held by the top ten. Sequencing was done on a sample of PBMCs. The receptors were gathered from a man younger than 30 in good health and CMV-seropositive.

This clone occurred once. This chain connects TRBV13 to TRBJ2-5, with TRBD1 identical over 8 bases. The CDR3 runs 13 residues. Germline lookup yields CDR1 PRHDT and CDR2 FYEKMQ (reference sequence). V gave up 3 bases and J gave up 5 bases; unmatched junction bases: 2. CDR3 sequence reads: CASSFQGAETQYF. The CDR3 DNA reads TGTGCCAGCAGCTTTCAGGGGGCGGAGACCCAGTACTTC.

The V gene is TRBV6-1, the J gene TRBJ2-2; TRBD2 aligns across 10 bases. The length of the CDR3 is 14 residues. CDR1 is MNHNS and CDR2 is SASEGT in the germline V gene. V shed 6 bases, J shed 5 bases, and the junction held 3 bases outside the gene matches. CDR3 coding DNA: TGTGCCAGCAGCCCGGGACTAGCGACCGGGGAGCTGTTTTTT. Its translation: CASSPGLATGELFF.

CDR3 amino acids: CASGRGYEQYF. CDR3 nucleotides: TGTGCCAGCGGGCGGGGCTACGAGCAGTACTTC. The J gene is TRBJ2-7, the V gene TRBV6-1; tentative D call: TRBD2 (6 bases). This CDR3 contains 11 residues. The V gene lost 8 bases and the J gene lost 3 bases, with 8 bases spanning the gap. In germline, CDR1 is MNHNS, CDR2 SASEGT.

The chain couples TRBV6-5 to TRBJ2-5; tentative D call: TRBD2 (7 bases). Germline V gives CDR1 MNHEY, CDR2 SVGAGI. The CDR3 loop spans 15 amino acids. V dropped 6 bases and J dropped 5 bases, with 19 bases sitting between them. Here the CDR3 reads CASSRTTGLVETQYF. The CDR3 nucleotides are TGTGCCAGCAGCCGCACGACAGGACTAGTTGAGACCCAGTACTTC.

V and J are TRBV7-2 and TRBJ2-2, with D hard to call. Trimming removed 1 base from V and 1 base from J, with 10 bases in between. CDR3 length equals 16 residues. Germline CDR1 reads SGHTA; CDR2 reads FQGNSA. The CDR3 loop reads CASSLVLGMNTGELFF. In nucleotides, the CDR3 is TGTGCCAGCAGCTTAGTGTTGGGCATGAACACCGGGGAGCTGTTTTTT.

CDR3 sequence: CASSLGTGSYEQYF. CDR3 nucleotides: TGTGCCAGCAGCTTAGGCACCGGTAGCTACGAGCAGTACTTC. J is TRBJ2-7 and V is TRBV7-9; no clear D. Germline V CDR1 and CDR2: SEHNR, FQNEAQ (reference sequence). With 1 base removed from V and 3 bases from J, the gap between germline ends came to 10 bases. The CDR3 has 14 residues.

This clone was found once. V is TRBV5-6 and J is TRBJ2-4; D is undetermined. Germline values: CDR1 SGHDT, CDR2 YYEEEE. The germline V and J ends were trimmed by 0 bases and 3 bases, with 7 bases remaining between them. The CDR3 is 14 residues long. This chain's CDR3 is CASSLVLNKNIQYF. Written as DNA, the CDR3 is TGTGCCAGCAGCTTGGTACTGAACAAAAACATTCAGTACTTC.

The chain has TRBV30 and TRBJ2-1, with D possibly matching TRBD2 (6 bases). V was cut by 0 bases and J by 4 bases, with 13 bases left in between. Germline assignment: CDR1 GTSNPN and CDR2 SVGIG (reference sequence). The CDR3 has 15 residues. This CDR3 reads CAWSVVRRGYNEQFF. Written as DNA, the CDR3 is TGTGCCTGGAGTGTCGTGCGGCGGGGATACAATGAGCAGTTCTTC.

V gene TRBV5-1 combines with J gene TRBJ2-3; TRBD2 agrees at 7 bases. The CDR3 runs 15 residues. V lost 4 bases to trimming and J lost 4 bases; unmatched junction nucleotides: 9. The germline V gene has CDR1 SGHRS and CDR2 YFSETQ. The CDR3 is CASSPTGTTSDTQYF. The CDR3 nucleotides read TGCGCCAGCAGCCCTACCGGGACTACGTCAGATACGCAGTATTTT. The variable domain in full, completed from reference TRBV5-1 and TRBJ2-3, reads KAGVTQTPRYLIKTRGQQVTLSCSPISGHRSVSWYQQTPGQGLQFLFEYFSETQRNKGNFPGRFSGRQFSNSRSEMNVSTLELGDSALYLCASSPTGTTSDTQYFGPGTRLTVL.

The chain employs TRBV5-6 and TRBJ2-3, with 7 bases fitting TRBD2. Germline loops: CDR1 SGHDT, CDR2 YYEEEE. The CDR3 totals 15 residues. The junction had 6 bases not matched to a gene; V was cut back by 3 bases and J by 2 bases. CDR3 sequence: CASSSPGGFTDTQYF. Here the CDR3 DNA reads TGTGCCAGCAGCTCCCCCGGGGGGTTCACAGATACGCAGTATTTT.

The chain recombines TRBV9 with TRBJ2-5, with 11 bases aligning to TRBD2. The CDR3 sequence is 15 residues long. V dropped 2 bases and J dropped 2; count of bases not matched to a gene: 2. Germline CDR1 SGDLS, CDR2 YYNGEE. CDR3 DNA sequence: TGTGCCAGCAGCGTGCCTAGCGGGGGGCAAGAGACCCAGTACTTC. This codes for CASSVPSGGQETQYF.

The chain combines TRBV7-9 with TRBJ1-1; TRBD1 aligns across 9 bases. The CDR3 spans 16 residues. In germline, CDR1 is SEHNR, CDR2 FQNEAQ (reference sequence). After removal of 2 bases from V and 4 bases from J, the junction contained 8 bases not matched to a gene. In nucleotides, the CDR3 is TGTGCCAGCAGCTTAAAGGGGACAGGGCAAGGCACTGAAGCTTTCTTT. Residues: CASSLKGTGQGTEAFF.

This chain's CDR3 is CASSVASGGAGSQYF. Written as DNA, the CDR3 is TGTGCCAGCAGCGTAGCAAGCGGGGGGGCCGGCAGTCAGTACTTC. V is TRBV9 and J is TRBJ2-4; TRBD2 agrees at 10 bases. This CDR3 contains 15 residues. Unmatched junction bases numbered 9, after V lost 0 bases and J lost 12 bases. Per the germline V gene, CDR1 is SGDLS and CDR2 is YYNGEE. The full variable domain, with the rest looked up from reference TRBV9 and TRBJ2-4, is DSGVTQTPKHLITATGQRVTLRCSPRSGDLSVYWYQQSLDQGLQFLIQYYNGEERAKGNILERFSAQQFPDLHSELNLSSLELGDSALYFCASSVASGGAGSQYFGAGTRLSVL.

This clone was found once. V gene TRBV19 combines with J gene TRBJ1-2, with 8 bases that match TRBD1. This CDR3 contains 18 residues. After removal of 5 bases from V and 4 bases from J, the junction contained 18 bases not matched to a gene. CDR1 and CDR2 (germline): LNHDA, SQIVND (reference sequence). The CDR3 DNA sequence: TGTGCCAGTAGTCCCCTTGGGGGGGGGACAGGACGTCTCTATGGCTACACCTTC. Translated: CASSPLGGGTGRLYGYTF.

The CDR3 DNA follows: TGTGCCAGCAGGAAACAGGGCTTGGGGCAGCCCCAGCATTTT. It yields the protein CASRKQGLGQPQHF. The V gene is TRBV6-6, the J gene TRBJ1-5; tentatively, D is TRBD1 (6 bases). The CDR3 is 14 residues long. V lost 6 bases and J lost 7, with 16 bases in between. Germline CDR1 is MNHNY and CDR2 is SVGAGI (reference sequence).